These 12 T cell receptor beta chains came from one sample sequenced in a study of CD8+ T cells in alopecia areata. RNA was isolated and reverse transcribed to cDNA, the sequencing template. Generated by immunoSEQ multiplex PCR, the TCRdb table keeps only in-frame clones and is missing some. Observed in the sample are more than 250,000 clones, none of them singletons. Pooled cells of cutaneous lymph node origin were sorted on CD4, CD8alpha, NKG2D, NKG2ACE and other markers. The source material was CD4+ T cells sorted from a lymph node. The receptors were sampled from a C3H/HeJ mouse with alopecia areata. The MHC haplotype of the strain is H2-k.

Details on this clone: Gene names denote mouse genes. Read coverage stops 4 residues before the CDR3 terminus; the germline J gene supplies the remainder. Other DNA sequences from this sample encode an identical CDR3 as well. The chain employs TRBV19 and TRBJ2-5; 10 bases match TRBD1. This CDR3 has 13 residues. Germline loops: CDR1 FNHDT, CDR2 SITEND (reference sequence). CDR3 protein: CASRRQGADTQYF. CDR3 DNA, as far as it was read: TGTGCCAGCAGAAGACAGGGGGCGGAC.

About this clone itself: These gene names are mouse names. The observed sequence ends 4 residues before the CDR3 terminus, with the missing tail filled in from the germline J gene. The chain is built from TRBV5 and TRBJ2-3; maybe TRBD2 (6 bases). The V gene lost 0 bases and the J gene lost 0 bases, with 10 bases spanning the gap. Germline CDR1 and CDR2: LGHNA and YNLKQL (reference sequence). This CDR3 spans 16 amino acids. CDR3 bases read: TGTGCCAGCAGCCAAGATTCTGGGACTAGTGCAGAA. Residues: CASSQDSGTSAE. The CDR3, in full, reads CASSQDSGTSAETLYF.

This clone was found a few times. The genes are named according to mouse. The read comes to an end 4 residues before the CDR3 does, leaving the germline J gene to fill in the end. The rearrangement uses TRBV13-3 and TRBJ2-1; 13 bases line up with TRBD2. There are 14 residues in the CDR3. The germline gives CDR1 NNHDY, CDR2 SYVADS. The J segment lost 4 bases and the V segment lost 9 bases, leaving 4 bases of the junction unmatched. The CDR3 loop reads CATSGLGGYAEQFF. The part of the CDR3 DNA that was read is TGTGCCACCTCGGGACTGGGGGGGTATGCT.

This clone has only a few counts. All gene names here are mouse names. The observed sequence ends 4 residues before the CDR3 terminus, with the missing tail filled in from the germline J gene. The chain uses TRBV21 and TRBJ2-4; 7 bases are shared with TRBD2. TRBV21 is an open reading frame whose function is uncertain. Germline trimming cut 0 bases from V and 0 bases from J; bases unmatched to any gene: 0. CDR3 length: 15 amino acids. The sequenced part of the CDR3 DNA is TGTGCTAGCAGTCAATCGACTGGGAGTCAAAAC. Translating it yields CASSQSTGSQN. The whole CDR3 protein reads CASSQSTGSQNTLYF.

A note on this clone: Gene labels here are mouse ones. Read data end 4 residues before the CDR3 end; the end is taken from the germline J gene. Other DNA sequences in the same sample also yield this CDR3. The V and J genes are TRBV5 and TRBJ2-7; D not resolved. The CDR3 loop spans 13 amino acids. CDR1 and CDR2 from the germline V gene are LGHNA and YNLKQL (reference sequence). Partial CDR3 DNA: TGTGCCAGCAGCCAAGATCGTCTGTAT. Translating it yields CASSQDRLY. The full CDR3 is CASSQDRLYEQYF.

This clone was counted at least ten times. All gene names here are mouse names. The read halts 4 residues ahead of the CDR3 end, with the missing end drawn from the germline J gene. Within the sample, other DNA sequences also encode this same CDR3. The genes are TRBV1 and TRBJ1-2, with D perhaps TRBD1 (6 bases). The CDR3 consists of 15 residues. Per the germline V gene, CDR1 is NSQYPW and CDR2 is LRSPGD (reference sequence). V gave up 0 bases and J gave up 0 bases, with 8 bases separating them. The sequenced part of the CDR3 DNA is TGCACCTGCAGTGCAGATCCAGGGGCAAACTCC. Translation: CTCSADPGANS. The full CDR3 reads CTCSADPGANSDYTF.

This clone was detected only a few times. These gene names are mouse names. The CDR3 loop reads CTCSAEWGGRAYEQYF. The sequenced part of the CDR3 DNA is TGCACCTGCAGTGCAGAGTGGGGGGGAAGGGCCTAT. The chain uses TRBV1 and TRBJ2-7; 8 bases align to TRBD2. Coverage ceases 4 residues before the CDR3 finishes, and the germline J gene fills in the end. J gave up 2 bases and V 0 bases, and 6 bases lay outside the gene matches. The CDR3 has 16 amino acids. Per germline, CDR1 NSQYPW and CDR2 LRSPGD (reference sequence).

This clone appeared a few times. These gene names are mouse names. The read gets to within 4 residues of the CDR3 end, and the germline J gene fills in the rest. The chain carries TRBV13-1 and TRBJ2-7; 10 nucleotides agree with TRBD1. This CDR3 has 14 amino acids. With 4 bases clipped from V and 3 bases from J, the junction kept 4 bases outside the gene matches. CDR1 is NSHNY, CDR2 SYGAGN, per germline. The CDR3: CASSLTGGFYEQYF. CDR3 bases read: TGTGCCAGCAGTCTGACAGGGGGCTTCTAT.

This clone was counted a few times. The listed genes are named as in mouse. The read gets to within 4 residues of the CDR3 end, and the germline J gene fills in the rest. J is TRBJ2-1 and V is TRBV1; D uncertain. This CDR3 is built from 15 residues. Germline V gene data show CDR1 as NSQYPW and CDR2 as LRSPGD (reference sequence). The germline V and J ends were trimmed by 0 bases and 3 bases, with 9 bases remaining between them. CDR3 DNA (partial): TGCACCTGCAGTGCAGATAAGGAGGGCTATGCT. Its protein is CTCSADKEGYA. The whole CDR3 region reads CTCSADKEGYAEQFF.

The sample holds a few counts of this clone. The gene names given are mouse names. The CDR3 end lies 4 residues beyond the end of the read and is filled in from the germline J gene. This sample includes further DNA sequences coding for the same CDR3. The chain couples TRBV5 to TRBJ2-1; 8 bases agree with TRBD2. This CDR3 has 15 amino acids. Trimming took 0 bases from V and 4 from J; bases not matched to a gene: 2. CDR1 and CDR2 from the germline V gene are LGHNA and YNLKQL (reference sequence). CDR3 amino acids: CASSQEWGGYAEQFF. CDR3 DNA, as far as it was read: TGTGCCAGCAGCCAAGAGTGGGGGGGGTATGCT.

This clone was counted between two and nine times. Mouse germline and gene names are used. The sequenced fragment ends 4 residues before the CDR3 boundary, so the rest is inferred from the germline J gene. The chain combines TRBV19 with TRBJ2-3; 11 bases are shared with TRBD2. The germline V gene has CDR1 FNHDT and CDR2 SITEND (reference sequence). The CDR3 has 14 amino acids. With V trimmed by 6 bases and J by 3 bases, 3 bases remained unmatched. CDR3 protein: CASINWGGAETLYF. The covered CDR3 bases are TGTGCCAGCATCAACTGGGGGGGCGCAGAA.

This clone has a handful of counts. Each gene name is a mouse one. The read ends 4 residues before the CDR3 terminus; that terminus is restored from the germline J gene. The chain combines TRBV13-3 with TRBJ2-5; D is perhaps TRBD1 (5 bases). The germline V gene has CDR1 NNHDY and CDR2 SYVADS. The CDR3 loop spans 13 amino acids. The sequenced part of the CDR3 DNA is TGTGCCAGCAGTGCGGAGCAGGGAGAC. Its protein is CASSAEQGD. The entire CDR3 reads CASSAEQGDTQYF.